This paragraph reports one TCR beta chain. The method was immunoSEQ multiplex PCR; TCRdb's version includes in-frame clones alone and lacks a portion of them. Among more than 55,000 clones listed, about 88% were seen once. The sample originates from a study of T cell changes during pregnancy in multiple sclerosis. Germline V CDR1 and CDR2: SGHAT, FQNNGV. There are 14 residues in the CDR3. Trimming pared 4 bases from V and 5 bases from J, leaving 11 bases between. V is TRBV11-2 and J is TRBJ2-2; D unclear. The starting material was CD4+ T cells from peripheral blood mononuclear cells, obtained in the third trimester of pregnancy. This clonotype was sampled from a female donor with multiple sclerosis, enrolled in a pregnancy study. CDR3 DNA: TGTGCCAGCAGCTCGCTGCAGAAGACCGGGGAGCTGTTTTTT. Translation gives CASSSLQKTGELFF.